This T cell receptor beta chain was sequenced during a study of T cell repertoires in cytomegalovirus infection (dated by TCRdb to about 2019). Notes on the research overall: Donor HLA type was relevant to the analysis, as public TCR beta signatures indicated carriage of CMV infection together with the matching HLA type.

The investigation overall reported the following: In both this cohort and an independent roughly 350-donor cohort, the cumulative frequency of public TCR beta family members distinguished carriers of CMV infection plus the relevant HLA type. The ex vivo response was dominated by HLA-C-restricted CMV-specific TCR beta clonotypes, which also provided the single most frequent clonotype in two of eight donors.

In the case of this clonotype: What this receptor recognizes is not known. No much larger clonotype is one base removed from it; base qualities were not supplied.

TCRdb records Illumina HiSeq 1500 as the sequencer. In-frame beta chains were kept once TCRdb had trimmed the public reads at Q25 with fastp and called clones with MiXCR. For every CDR3 protein sequence, its rows merge into one entry that carries the most common genes and DNA. The sample table records roughly 140,000 distinct CDR3 sequences; around a quarter of these occur just once. The top ten constitute approximately 9.9% of the sample. The germline V gene (reference sequence) provides CDR1 LNHDA and CDR2 SQIVND. Germline trimming: 6 bases from V, 4 bases from J; junction bases outside gene matches: 8. There are 14 amino acids in the CDR3, from cysteine to phenylalanine inclusive. The retained sequence is limited to the CDR3, 42 bases, with the frame set at the first base.

The receptor was isolated from a human donor in good health (CMV status not recorded). Some clones in this sample may be carry-over from other donors' samples. The sequencing input was PBMCs. The V and J segments used are TRBV19 and TRBJ1-1, with TRBD1 identical over 7 junction bases. This receptor carries the CDR3 CASSRLAGGTEAFF. The sequenced DNA is TGTGCCAGTAGCCGACTTGCAGGGGGCACTGAAGCTTTCTTT.